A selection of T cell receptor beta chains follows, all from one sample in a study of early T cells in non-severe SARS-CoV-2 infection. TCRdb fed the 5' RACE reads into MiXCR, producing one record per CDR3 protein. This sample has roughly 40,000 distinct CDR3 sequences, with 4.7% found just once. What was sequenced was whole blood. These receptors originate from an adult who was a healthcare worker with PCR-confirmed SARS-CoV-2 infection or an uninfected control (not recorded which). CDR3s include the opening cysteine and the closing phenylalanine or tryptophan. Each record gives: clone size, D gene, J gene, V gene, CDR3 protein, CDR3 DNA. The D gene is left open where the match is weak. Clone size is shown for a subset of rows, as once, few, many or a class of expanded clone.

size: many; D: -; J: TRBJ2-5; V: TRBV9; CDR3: CASSKDMRETQYF; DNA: TGTGCCAGCAGCAAGGACATGAGGGAGACCCAGTACTTC
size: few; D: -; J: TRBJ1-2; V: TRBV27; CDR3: CASSPKDPYPRYGYTF; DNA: TGTGCCAGCAGTCCCAAGGACCCCTATCCCCGCTATGGCTACACCTTC
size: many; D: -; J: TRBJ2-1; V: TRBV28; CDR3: CATGRWDEQFF; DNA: TGTGCCACAGGGCGGTGGGATGAGCAGTTCTTC
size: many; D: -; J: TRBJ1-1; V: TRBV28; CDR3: CASSGAVNTEAFF; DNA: TGTGCCAGCAGCGGGGCCGTGAACACTGAAGCTTTCTTT
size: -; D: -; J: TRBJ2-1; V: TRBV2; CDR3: CASSDIVTGVYNEQFF; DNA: TGTGCCAGCAGTGATATCGTAACGGGAGTGTACAATGAGCAGTTCTTC
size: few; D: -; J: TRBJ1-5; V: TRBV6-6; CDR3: CASSYLYHQPQHF; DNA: TGTGCCAGCAGTTACCTCTATCATCAGCCCCAGCATTTT
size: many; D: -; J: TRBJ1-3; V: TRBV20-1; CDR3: CSATRGGGNTIYF; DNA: TGCAGTGCGACCAGGGGCGGTGGAAACACCATATATTTT
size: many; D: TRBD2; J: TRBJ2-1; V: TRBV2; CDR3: CASSTTSGGANEQFF; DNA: TGTGCCAGCAGTACGACTAGCGGGGGAGCCAATGAGCAGTTCTTC
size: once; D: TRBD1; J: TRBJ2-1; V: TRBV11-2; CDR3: CASSRQGAEQFF; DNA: TGTGCCAGCAGTCGACAGGGAGCTGAGCAGTTCTTC
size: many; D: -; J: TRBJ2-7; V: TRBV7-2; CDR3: CASSPARPGEQYF; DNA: TGTGCCAGCAGCCCCGCGCGTCCGGGCGAGCAGTACTTC
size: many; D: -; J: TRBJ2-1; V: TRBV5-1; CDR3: CASSLGASQYNEQFF; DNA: TGCGCCAGCAGCTTGGGCGCTAGCCAATACAATGAGCAGTTCTTC
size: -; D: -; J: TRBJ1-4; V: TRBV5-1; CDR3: CASSTLDPGREKLFF; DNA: TGCGCCAGCAGCACCCTGGACCCGGGACGCGAAAAACTGTTTTTT
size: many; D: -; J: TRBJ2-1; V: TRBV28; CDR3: CASSLGGKGFRGYNEQFF; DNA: TGTGCCAGCAGTCTTGGGGGAAAGGGATTTAGGGGTTACAATGAGCAGTTCTTC
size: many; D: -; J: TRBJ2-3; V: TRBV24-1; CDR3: CATSDLLSDSGDTQYF; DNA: TGTGCCACCAGTGACCTTTTGAGTGATAGTGGAGATACGCAGTATTTT
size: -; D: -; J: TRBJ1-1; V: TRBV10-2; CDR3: CASSESLGLTEAFF; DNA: TGCGCCAGCAGTGAGTCTTTAGGGCTCACTGAAGCTTTCTTT
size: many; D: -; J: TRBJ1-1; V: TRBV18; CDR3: CASSPGTTQAFF; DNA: TGTGCCAGCTCACCCGGGACAACCCAAGCTTTCTTT
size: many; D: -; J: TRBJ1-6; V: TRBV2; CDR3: CASSVEENSNSPLHF; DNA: TGTGCCAGCAGTGTGGAGGAAAACAGTAATTCACCCCTCCACTTT